This TCR beta chain stems from a study of PD-1 blockade in classical Hodgkin lymphoma. Concerning this clone: An end of the junction differs from the germline gene, which may be a read error.

Germline lookup yields CDR1 GTSNPN and CDR2 SVGIG (reference sequence). The CDR3 has 13 amino acids. TCRdb keeps only in-frame clones here, not all; method: immunoSEQ multiplex PCR. The sample holds 3,900 or so clones; roughly 77% are singletons and the top ten take roughly a third. Each patient's relapse followed autologous stem cell transplantation, and brentuximab vedotin exposure varied. This clonotype originated in a human donor with classical Hodgkin lymphoma. The chain uses TRBV30 and TRBJ2-2; weak D call: TRBD1 (5 bases). The source material was peripheral blood mononuclear cells (PBMCs), sampled at baseline. CDR3: CAWGVRAAGELFF. The CDR3 DNA reads as TGTGCCTGGGGTGTCAGGGCGGCCGGGGAGCTGTTTTTT.